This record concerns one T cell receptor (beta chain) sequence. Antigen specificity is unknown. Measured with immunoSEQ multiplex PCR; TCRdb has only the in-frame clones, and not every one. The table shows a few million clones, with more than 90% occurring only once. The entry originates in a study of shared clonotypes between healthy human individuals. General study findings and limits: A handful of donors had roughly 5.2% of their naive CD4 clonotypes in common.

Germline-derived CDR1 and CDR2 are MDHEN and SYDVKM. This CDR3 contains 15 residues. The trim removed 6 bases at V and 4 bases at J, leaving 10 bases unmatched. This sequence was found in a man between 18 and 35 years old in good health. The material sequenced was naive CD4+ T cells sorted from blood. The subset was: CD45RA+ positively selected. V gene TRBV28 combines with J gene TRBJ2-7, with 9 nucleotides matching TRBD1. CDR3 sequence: CASRFAGTGSYEQYF. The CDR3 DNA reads TGTGCCAGCAGGTTCGCCGGGACAGGGTCTTACGAGCAGTACTTC.